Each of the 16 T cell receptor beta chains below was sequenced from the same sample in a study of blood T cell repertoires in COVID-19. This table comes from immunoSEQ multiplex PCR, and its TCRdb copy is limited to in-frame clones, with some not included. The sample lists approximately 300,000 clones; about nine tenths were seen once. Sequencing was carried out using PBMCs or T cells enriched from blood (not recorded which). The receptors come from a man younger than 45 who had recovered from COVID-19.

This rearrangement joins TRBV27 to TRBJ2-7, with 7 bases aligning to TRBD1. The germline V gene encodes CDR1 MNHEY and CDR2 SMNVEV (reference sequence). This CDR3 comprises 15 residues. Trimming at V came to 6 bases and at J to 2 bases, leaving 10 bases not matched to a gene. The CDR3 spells CASRFSWDSAYEQYF. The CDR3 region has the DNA TGTGCCAGCAGGTTTTCGTGGGACAGTGCCTACGAGCAGTACTTC.

The CDR3 region has the DNA TGTGCCAGCAGTTCCAGGACAGAAAACTATGGCTACACCTTC. Translating gives CASSSRTENYGYTF. The genes are TRBV27 and TRBJ1-2, with D perhaps matching TRBD1 (6 bases). Germline CDR1 is MNHEY and CDR2 is SMNVEV (reference sequence). The CDR3 runs 14 residues. Deletions cut 4 bases from V and 2 bases from J, with 11 bases between.

CDR3 residues: CASSLRSRGLGGYTF. The CDR3 DNA reads as TGTGCCAGCTCACTGCGCTCCAGGGGGCTAGGTGGCTACACCTTC. V is TRBV18 and J is TRBJ1-2; the match to TRBD1 covers 8 bases. Germline CDR1 KGHSH, CDR2 LQKENI. The CDR3 contains 15 residues. V shed 4 bases, J shed 7 bases, and the junction held 11 bases outside the gene matches.

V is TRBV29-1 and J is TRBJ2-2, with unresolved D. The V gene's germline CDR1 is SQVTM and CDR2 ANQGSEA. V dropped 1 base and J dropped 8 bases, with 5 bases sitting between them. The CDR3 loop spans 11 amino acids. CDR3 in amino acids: CSVEGRGELFF. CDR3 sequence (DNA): TGCAGCGTTGAAGGGCGGGGGGAGCTGTTTTTT.

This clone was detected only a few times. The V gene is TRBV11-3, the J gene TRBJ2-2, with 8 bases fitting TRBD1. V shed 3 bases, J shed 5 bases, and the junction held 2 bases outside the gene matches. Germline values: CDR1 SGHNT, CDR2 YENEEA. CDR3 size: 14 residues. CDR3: CASSLGDRTGELFF. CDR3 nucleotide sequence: TGTGCCAGCAGCTTGGGGGACAGGACCGGGGAGCTGTTTTTT.

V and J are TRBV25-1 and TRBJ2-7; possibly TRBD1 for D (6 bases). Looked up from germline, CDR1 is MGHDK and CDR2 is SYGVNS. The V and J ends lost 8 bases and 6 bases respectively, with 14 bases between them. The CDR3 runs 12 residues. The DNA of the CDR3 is TGTGCCAGCTCCGCGCTGGGGGCCGAGCAGTACTTC. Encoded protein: CASSALGAEQYF.

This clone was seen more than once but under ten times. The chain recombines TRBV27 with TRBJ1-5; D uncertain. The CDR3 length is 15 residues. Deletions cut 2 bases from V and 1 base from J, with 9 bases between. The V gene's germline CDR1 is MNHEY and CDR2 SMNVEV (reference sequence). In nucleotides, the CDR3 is TGTGCCAGCAGTTTAGGTCGCGGCAGCAATCAGCCCCAGCATTTT. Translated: CASSLGRGSNQPQHF.

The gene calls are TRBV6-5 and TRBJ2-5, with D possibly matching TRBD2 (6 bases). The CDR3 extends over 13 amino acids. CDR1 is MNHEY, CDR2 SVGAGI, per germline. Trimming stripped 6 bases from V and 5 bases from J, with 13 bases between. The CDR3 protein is CASSWGRGETQYF. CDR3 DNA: TGTGCCAGCAGCTGGGGCCGGGGGGAGACCCAGTACTTC.

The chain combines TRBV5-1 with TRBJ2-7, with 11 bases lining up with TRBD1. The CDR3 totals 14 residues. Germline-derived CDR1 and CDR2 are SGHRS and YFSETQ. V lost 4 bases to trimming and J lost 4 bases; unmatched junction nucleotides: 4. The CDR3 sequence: CASSRDRGNYEQYF. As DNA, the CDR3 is TGCGCCAGCAGCCGGGACAGGGGGAATTACGAGCAGTACTTC.

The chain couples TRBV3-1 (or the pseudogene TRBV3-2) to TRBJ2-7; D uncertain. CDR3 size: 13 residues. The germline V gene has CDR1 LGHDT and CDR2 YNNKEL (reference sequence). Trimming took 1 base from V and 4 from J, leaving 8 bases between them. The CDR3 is CASSQGAVYEQYF. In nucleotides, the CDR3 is TGTGCCAGCAGCCAAGGGGCCGTTTACGAGCAGTACTTC.

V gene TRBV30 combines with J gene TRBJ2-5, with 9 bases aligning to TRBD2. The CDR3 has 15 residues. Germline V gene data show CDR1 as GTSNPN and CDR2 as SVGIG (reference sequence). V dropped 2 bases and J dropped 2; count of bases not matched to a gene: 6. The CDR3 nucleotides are TGTGCCTGGAGTTTTGGCGGGGGGGGGCAAGAGACCCAGTACTTC. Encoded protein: CAWSFGGGGQETQYF.

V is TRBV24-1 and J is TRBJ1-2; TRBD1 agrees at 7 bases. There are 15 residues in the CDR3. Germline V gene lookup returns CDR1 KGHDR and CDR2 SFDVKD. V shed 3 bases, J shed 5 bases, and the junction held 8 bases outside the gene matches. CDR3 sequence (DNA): TGTGCCACCAGTGATCCGACCGGGACAGCTTATGGCTACACCTTC. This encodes CATSDPTGTAYGYTF.

In DNA form, the CDR3 reads TGCGCCAGCAGCTTGCTCCAGGGGAACACTGAAGCTTTCTTT. Its protein is CASSLLQGNTEAFF. The chain links TRBV5-1 to TRBJ1-1, with a tentative D call TRBD1 (5 bases). CDR1 SGHRS and CDR2 YFSETQ come from the germline V gene. This CDR3 comprises 14 residues. V lost 1 base, J lost 1 base, and 8 bases lay in between.

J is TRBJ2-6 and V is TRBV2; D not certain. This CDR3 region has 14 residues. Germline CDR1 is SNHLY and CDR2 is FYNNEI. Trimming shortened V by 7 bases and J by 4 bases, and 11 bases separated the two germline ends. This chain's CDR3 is CASKLSTGANVLTF. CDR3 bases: TGTGCCAGCAAACTATCTACCGGGGCCAACGTCCTGACTTTC.

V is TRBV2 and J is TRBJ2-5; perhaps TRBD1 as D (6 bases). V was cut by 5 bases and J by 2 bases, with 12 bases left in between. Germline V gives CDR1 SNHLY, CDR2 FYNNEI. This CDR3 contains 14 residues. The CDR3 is CASSIPGAQETQYF. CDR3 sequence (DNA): TGTGCCAGCAGTATACCAGGGGCTCAAGAGACCCAGTACTTC.

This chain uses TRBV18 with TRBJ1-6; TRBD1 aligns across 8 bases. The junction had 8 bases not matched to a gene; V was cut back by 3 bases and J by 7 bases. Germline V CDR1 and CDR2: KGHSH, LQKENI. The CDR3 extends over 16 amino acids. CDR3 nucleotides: TGTGCCAGCTCACCCGGACAGGGTTGGGAGAATTCACCCCTCCACTTT. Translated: CASSPGQGWENSPLHF.